This entry lists 15 T cell receptor beta chains sequenced from one sample in a study of blood T cells in healthy people across ages. Primed by a sample-barcoded 5' primer and a J-beta primer mix, a second PCR proceeded for 7 to 11 cycles. Using its own MiXCR run on the 5' RACE reads, TCRdb lists one record per CDR3 protein. The sample has 650,000 to 900,000 distinct CDR3 sequences, approximately 59% seen once. The sequenced material came from blood. The receptor set was obtained from a man younger than 40 in good health.

The rearrangement joins TRBV2 to TRBJ2-4; D unclear. Trimming removed 8 bases at V and 5 bases at J, with 16 bases between. The length of the CDR3 is 14 residues. Germline V gene lookup returns CDR1 SNHLY and CDR2 FYNNEI. Here the CDR3 DNA reads TGTGCCAGCGGGAACTACGGGCCCGAAAACATTCAGTACTTC. It encodes CASGNYGPENIQYF.

V and J are TRBV6-2 or TRBV6-3 and TRBJ2-1; no clear D. The CDR3 length is 16 residues. V shed 0 bases and J shed 6 bases, with 15 bases lying between them. Germline V lookup: CDR1 MNHEY, CDR2 SVGEGT. The DNA for the CDR3 is TGTGCCAGCAGTTACTCTTCGTATCCCAAGGGCAATGAGCAGTTCTTC. Its protein is CASSYSSYPKGNEQFF.

The chain combines TRBV7-2 with TRBJ2-7, with no clear D. V was trimmed by 5 bases and J by 3 bases, leaving 11 bases between them. Germline lookup yields CDR1 SGHTA and CDR2 FQGNSA. CDR3 length: 13 residues. The CDR3 spells CASSHSPVYEQYF. The DNA for the CDR3 is TGTGCCAGCAGCCACAGCCCCGTCTACGAGCAGTACTTC.

The genes are TRBV4-3 and TRBJ2-4, with 8 bases identical to TRBD1. The last part of the DNA fits TRBJ2-7 better; the J call may be wrong. The CDR3 contains 17 residues. Looked up from germline, CDR1 is LGHNA and CDR2 is YSLEER. CDR3 in amino acids: CASSQALAGTGMYEQYF. Written as DNA, the CDR3 is TGCGCCAGCAGCCAAGCCCTGGCCGGGACAGGCATGTACGAGCAGTACTTC.

V gene TRBV12-3 or TRBV12-4 combines with J gene TRBJ1-4; TRBD1 is a possible D gene (6 bases). V lost 6 bases, J lost 4 bases, and 12 bases lay in between. This CDR3 contains 14 residues. This chain's CDR3 is CASRSGQINEKLFF. The CDR3, as DNA: TGTGCCAGCAGGTCCGGACAGATTAATGAAAAACTGTTTTTT.

This clonotype was found a few times. The chain couples TRBV18 to TRBJ1-4; TRBD1 agrees at 11 bases. Germline assignment: CDR1 KGHSH and CDR2 LQKENI. V shed 2 bases, J shed 5 bases, and the junction held 7 bases outside the gene matches. The CDR3 spans 17 residues. CDR3 nucleotide sequence: TGTGCCAGCTCACCATGGGGACAGGGGGACTTGAATGAAAAACTGTTTTTT. Amino acids: CASSPWGQGDLNEKLFF.

The table lists this clonotype with a few counts. V and J are TRBV20-1 and TRBJ2-4, with TRBD1 as a possible D gene (6 bases). The assigned J gene may be wrong: the sequence end matches TRBJ2-7 better. Germline V lookup: CDR1 DFQATT, CDR2 SNEGSKA (reference sequence). The CDR3 length is 13 residues. CDR3 sequence: CSALNQGIYEQYF. CDR3 nucleotides: TGCAGTGCCCTTAATCAGGGGATCTACGAGCAGTACTTC.

The chain combines TRBV24-1 with TRBJ1-2; 7 nucleotides agree with TRBD1. Trimming removed 9 bases from V and 7 bases from J; junction bases left unmatched: 4. This CDR3 contains 11 residues. Germline CDR1 is KGHDR and CDR2 is SFDVKD. CDR3 sequence (DNA): TGTGCCACCGGGCCAGGGGGTGGCTACACCTTC. Translation: CATGPGGGYTF.

This clonotype was seen a single time. J is TRBJ1-3 and V is TRBV20-1; 7 positions match TRBD1. The trim removed 6 bases at V and 0 bases at J, leaving 5 bases unmatched. The CDR3 is 14 residues long. Germline V gene lookup returns CDR1 DFQATT and CDR2 SNEGSKA (reference sequence). CDR3 loop: CSATNRGSGNTIYF. The CDR3 region has the DNA TGCAGTGCCACAAACAGGGGCTCTGGAAACACCATATATTTT.

The chain carries TRBV29-1 and TRBJ2-7; possibly TRBD1 or TRBD2 for D (6 bases each). CDR3 size: 13 residues. Germline V CDR1 and CDR2: SQVTM, ANQGSEA. The germline V and J ends were trimmed by 3 bases and 7 bases, with 16 bases remaining between them. The CDR3 region is CSVEAGEGGEQYF. CDR3 bases: TGCAGCGTTGAGGCAGGGGAAGGAGGGGAGCAGTACTTC.

This clonotype showed up just a few times. The CDR3 sequence is CASSQDTDRVNYGYTF. The DNA for the CDR3 is TGTGCCAGCAGCCAAGATACGGACAGGGTCAACTATGGCTACACCTTC. The chain uses TRBV3-1 and TRBJ1-2; 8 bases agree with TRBD1. CDR1 and CDR2 from the germline V gene are LGHDT and YNNKEL (reference sequence). This CDR3 is built from 16 residues. Losses at the gene ends were 0 bases for V and 2 bases for J; bases not matched to a gene: 5.

The rearrangement joins TRBV12-3 or TRBV12-4 to TRBJ2-3; maybe TRBD2 (6 bases). This CDR3 spans 15 amino acids. The germline V and J ends were trimmed by 6 bases and 2 bases, with 15 bases remaining between them. CDR3: CASRDGVAVTDTQYF. In nucleotides, the CDR3 is TGTGCCAGCAGGGATGGAGTAGCGGTCACAGATACGCAGTATTTT.

V usage is TRBV20-1 and J usage is TRBJ2-5; D may be TRBD2 (6 bases). Between the trimmed V and J ends, which lost 0 bases and 0 bases, there was a span of 11 bases. The CDR3 is 15 amino acids. The V gene's germline CDR1 is DFQATT and CDR2 SNEGSKA (reference sequence). The CDR3 sequence is CSAREGGWYQETQYF. In DNA form, the CDR3 reads TGCAGTGCTAGAGAGGGGGGATGGTACCAAGAGACCCAGTACTTC.

The chain joins TRBV20-1 to TRBJ2-3, with 10 positions matching TRBD2. With 3 bases clipped from V and 5 bases from J, the junction kept 8 bases outside the gene matches. Germline V CDR1 and CDR2: DFQATT, SNEGSKA (reference sequence). This CDR3 contains 15 residues. The chain's CDR3 is CSASGASGGIDTQYF. CDR3 DNA sequence: TGCAGTGCTAGTGGTGCTAGCGGGGGTATAGATACGCAGTATTTT.

The rearrangement uses TRBV2 and TRBJ2-2, with unresolved D. Germline V gene sequence: CDR1 SNHLY, CDR2 FYNNEI. V was pared by 7 bases and J by 6 bases, with 24 bases between. CDR3 length: 17 amino acids. This chain's CDR3 is CASNKLRGRDLPGELFF. The CDR3 coding sequence is TGTGCCAGCAATAAACTTCGCGGCAGAGACCTCCCCGGGGAGCTGTTTTTT.